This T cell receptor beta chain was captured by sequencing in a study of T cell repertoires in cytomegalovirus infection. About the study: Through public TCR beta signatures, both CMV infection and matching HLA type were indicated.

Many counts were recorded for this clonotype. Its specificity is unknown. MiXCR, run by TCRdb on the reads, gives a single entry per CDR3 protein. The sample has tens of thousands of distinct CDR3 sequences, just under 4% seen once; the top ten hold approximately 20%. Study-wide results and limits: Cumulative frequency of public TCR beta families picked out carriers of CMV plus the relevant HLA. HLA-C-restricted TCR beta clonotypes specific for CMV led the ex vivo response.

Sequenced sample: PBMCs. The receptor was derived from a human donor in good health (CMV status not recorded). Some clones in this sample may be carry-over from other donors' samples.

The DNA for the CDR3 is TGTGCCAGTTGCCAGTTCCTAAACACCATATATTTT. Translation gives CASCQFLNTIYF. V gene TRBV28 combines with J gene TRBJ1-3; D is unclear. The CDR3 is 12 residues long. Trimming took off 9 bases at V and 6 bases at J, with 12 bases between the two ends. Germline V CDR1 and CDR2: MDHEN, SYDVKM.